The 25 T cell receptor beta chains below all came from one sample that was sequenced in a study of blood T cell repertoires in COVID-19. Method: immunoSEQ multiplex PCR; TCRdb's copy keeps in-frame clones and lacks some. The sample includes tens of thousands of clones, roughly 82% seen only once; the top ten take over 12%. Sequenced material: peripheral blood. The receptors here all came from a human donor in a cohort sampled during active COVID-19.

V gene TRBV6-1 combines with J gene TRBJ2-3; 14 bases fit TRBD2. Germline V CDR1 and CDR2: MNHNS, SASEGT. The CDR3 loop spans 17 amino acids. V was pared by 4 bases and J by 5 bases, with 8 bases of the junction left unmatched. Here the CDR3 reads CASSVSGTSGRGDTQYF. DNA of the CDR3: TGTGCCAGCAGTGTTTCCGGGACTAGCGGGAGAGGAGATACGCAGTATTTT.

This CDR3 reads CASSQRLAVDNEQFF. The CDR3 DNA follows: TGCGCCAGCAGCCAACGGCTAGCGGTCGACAATGAGCAGTTCTTC. This chain connects TRBV4-3 to TRBJ2-1, with 7 positions matching TRBD2. The length of the CDR3 is 15 residues. J was trimmed by 5 bases and V by 2 bases; bases with no gene match: 6. Germline V lookup: CDR1 LGHNA, CDR2 YSLEER.

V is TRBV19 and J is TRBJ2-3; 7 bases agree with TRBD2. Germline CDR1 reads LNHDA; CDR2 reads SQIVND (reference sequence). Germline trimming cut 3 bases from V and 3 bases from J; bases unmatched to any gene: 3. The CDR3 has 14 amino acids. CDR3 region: CASSMWRETDTQYF. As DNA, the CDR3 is TGTGCCAGTAGTATGTGGCGGGAGACAGATACGCAGTATTTT.

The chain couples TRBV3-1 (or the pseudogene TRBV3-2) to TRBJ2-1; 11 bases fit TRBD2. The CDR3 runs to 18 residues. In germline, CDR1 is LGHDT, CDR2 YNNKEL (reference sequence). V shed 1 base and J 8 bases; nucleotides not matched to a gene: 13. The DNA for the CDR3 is TGTGCCAGCAGCCAAGGCCCCCCGAGACTAGCGGGAAACGATGAGCAGTTCTTC. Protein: CASSQGPPRLAGNDEQFF.

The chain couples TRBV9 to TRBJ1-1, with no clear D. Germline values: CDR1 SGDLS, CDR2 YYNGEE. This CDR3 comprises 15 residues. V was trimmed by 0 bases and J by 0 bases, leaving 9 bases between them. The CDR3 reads CASSVDYGLNTEAFF. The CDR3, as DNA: TGTGCCAGCAGCGTAGACTATGGCCTGAACACTGAAGCTTTCTTT.

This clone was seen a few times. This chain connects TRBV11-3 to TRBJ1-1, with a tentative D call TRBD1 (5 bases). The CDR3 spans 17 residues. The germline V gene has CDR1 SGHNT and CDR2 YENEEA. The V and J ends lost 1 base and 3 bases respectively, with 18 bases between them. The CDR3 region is CASSLGGAGRYDTEAFF. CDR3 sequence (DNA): TGTGCCAGCAGCTTAGGGGGCGCTGGAAGATATGACACTGAAGCTTTCTTT.

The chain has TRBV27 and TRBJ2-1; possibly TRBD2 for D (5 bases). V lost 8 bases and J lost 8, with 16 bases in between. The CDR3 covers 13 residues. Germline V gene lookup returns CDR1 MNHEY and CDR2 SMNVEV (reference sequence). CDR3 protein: CASPTLAGHEQFF. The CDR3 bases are TGTGCCAGCCCTACGCTAGCAGGTCATGAGCAGTTCTTC.

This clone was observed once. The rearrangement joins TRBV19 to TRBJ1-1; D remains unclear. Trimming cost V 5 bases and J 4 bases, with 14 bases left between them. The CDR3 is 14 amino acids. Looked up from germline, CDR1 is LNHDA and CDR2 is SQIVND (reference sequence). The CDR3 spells CASSLSQESTEAFF. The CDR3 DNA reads TGTGCCAGTAGTCTGTCTCAGGAATCCACTGAAGCTTTCTTT.

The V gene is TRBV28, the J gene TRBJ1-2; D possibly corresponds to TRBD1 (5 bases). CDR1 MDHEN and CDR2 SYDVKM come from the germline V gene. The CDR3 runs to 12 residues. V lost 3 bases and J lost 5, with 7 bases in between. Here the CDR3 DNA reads TGTGCCAGCAGTTTGGGGGGTTATGGCTACACCTTC. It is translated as CASSLGGYGYTF.

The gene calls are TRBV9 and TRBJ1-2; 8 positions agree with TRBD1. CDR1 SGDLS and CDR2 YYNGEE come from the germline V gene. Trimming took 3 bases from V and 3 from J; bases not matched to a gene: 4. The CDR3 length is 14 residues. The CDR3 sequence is CASSAGQGDYGYTF. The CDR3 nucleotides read TGTGCCAGCAGCGCCGGACAGGGTGACTATGGCTACACCTTC.

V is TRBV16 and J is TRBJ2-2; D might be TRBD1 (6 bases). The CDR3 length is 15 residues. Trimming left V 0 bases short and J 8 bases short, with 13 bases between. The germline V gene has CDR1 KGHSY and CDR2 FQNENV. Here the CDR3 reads CASSQSTGIGGELFF. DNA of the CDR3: TGTGCCAGCAGCCAATCAACAGGGATTGGTGGGGAGCTGTTTTTT.

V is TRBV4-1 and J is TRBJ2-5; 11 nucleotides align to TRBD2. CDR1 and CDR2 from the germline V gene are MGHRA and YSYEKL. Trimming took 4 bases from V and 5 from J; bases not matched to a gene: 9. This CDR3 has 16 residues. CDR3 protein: CASSRLAGGSEETQYF. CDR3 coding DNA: TGCGCCAGCAGCCGCTTAGCGGGAGGGTCGGAGGAGACCCAGTACTTC.

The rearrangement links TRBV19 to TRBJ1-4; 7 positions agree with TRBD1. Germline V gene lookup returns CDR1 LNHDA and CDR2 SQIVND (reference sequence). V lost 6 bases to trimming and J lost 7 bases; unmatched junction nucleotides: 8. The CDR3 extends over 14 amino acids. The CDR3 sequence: CASSRQGRGEKLFF. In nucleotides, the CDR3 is TGTGCCAGTAGCCGACAGGGAAGGGGTGAAAAACTGTTTTTT.

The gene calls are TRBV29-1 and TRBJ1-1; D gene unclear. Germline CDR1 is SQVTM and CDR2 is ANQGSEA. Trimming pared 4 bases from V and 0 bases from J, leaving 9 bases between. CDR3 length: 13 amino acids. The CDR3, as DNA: TGCAGCGTTGGCGGGCAACTGAACACTGAAGCTTTCTTT. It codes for CSVGGQLNTEAFF.

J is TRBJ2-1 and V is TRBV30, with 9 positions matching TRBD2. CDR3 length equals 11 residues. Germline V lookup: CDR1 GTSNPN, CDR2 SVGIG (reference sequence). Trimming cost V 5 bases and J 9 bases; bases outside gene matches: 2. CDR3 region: CAWQRGAEQFF. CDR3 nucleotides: TGTGCCTGGCAGCGGGGGGCTGAGCAGTTCTTC.

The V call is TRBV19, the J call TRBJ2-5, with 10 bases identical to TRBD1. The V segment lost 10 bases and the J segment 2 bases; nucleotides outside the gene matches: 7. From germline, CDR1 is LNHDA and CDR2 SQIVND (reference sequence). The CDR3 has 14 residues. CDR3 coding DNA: TGTGCCACCAAGGACAGGGGGAAACAAGAGACCCAGTACTTC. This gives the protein CATKDRGKQETQYF.

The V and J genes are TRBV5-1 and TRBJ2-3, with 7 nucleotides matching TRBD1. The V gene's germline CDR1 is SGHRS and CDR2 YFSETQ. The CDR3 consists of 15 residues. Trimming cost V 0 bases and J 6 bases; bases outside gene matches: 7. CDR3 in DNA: TGCGCCAGCAGCTTGGAACAGGGGTTAGATGATACGCAGTATTTT. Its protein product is CASSLEQGLDDTQYF.

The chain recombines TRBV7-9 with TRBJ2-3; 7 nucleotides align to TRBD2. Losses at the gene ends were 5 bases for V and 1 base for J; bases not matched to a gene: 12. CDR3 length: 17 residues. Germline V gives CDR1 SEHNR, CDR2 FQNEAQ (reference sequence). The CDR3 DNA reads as TGTGCCAGCAGCCACCTAGCGCGGGAGCGGGGCACAGATACGCAGTATTTT. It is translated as CASSHLARERGTDTQYF.

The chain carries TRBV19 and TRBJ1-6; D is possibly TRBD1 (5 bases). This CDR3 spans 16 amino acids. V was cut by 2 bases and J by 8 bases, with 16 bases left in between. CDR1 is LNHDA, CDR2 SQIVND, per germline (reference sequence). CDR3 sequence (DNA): TGTGCCAGTAGTATAAGGAGGCGGGGCTTGGATTCACCCCTCCACTTT. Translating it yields CASSIRRRGLDSPLHF.

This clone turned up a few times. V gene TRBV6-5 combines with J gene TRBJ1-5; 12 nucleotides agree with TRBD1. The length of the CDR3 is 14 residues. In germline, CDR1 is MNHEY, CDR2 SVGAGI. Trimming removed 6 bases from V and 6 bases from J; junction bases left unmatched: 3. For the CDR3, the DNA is TGTGCCAGCAGGGGACAGGGGGCAGGTCAGCCCCAGCATTTT. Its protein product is CASRGQGAGQPQHF.

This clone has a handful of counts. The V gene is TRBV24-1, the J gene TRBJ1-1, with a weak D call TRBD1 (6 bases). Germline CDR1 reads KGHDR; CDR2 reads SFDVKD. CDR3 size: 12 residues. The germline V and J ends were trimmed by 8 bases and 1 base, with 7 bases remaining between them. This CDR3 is CATTGANTEAFF. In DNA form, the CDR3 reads TGTGCCACCACAGGGGCGAACACTGAAGCTTTCTTT.

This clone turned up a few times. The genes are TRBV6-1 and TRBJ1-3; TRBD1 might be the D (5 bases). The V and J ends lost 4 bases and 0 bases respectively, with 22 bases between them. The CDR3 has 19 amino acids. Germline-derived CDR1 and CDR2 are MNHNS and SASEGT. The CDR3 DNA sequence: TGTGCCAGCAGTGGGAGGGGTCTCATCCCTACTAGCTCTGGAAACACCATATATTTT. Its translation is CASSGRGLIPTSSGNTIYF.

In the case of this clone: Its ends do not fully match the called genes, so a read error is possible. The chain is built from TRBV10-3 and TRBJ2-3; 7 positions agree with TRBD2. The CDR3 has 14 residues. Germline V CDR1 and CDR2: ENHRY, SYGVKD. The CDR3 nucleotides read TGTGCCATCAGTGAGTCGACTAGCATAGATACGCAGTATTTT. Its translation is CAISESTSIDTQYF.

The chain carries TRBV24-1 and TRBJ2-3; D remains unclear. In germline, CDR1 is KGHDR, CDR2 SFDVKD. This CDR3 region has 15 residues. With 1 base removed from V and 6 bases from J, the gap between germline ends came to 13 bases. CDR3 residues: CATSDLRASGDTQYF. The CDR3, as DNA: TGTGCCACCAGTGATTTAAGAGCTAGTGGGGATACGCAGTATTTT.

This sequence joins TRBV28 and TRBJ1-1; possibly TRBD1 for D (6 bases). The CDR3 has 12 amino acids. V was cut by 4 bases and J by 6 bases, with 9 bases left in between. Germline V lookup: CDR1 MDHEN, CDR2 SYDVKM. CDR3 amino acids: CASSSRTAEAFF. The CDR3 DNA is TGTGCCAGCAGTTCCAGGACAGCTGAAGCTTTCTTT.